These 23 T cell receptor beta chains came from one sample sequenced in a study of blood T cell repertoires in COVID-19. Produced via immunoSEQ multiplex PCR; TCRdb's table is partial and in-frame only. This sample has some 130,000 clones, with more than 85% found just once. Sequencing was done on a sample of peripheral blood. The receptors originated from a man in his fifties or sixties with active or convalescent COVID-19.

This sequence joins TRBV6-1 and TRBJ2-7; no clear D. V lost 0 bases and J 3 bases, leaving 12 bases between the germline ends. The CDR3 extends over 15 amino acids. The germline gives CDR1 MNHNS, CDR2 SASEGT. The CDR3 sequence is CASSEAPSLYYEQYF. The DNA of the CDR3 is TGTGCCAGCAGTGAAGCACCCAGTTTGTACTACGAGCAGTACTTC.

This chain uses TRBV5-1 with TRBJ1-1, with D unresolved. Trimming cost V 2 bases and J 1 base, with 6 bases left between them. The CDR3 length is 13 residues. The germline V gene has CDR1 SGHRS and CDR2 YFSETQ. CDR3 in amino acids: CASSLHGNTEAFF. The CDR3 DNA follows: TGCGCCAGCAGCTTACATGGGAACACTGAAGCTTTCTTT.

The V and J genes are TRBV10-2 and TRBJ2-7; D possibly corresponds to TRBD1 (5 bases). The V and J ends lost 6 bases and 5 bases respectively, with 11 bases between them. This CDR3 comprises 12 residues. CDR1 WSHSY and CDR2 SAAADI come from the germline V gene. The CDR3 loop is CASRELTDEQYF. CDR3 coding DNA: TGCGCCAGCAGGGAATTGACAGACGAGCAGTACTTC.

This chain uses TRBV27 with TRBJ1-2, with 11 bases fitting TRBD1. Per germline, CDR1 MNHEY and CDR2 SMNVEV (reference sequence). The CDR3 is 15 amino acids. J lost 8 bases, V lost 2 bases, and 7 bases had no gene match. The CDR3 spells CASSLRDRGMGGYTF. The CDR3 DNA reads TGTGCCAGCAGTTTACGGGACAGGGGGATGGGGGGCTACACCTTC.

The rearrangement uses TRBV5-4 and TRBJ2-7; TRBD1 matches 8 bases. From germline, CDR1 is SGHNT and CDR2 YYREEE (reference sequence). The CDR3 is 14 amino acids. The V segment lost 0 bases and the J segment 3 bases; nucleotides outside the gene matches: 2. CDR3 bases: TGTGCCAGCAGCTTGGGAGGGACAGGCTACGAGCAGTACTTC. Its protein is CASSLGGTGYEQYF.

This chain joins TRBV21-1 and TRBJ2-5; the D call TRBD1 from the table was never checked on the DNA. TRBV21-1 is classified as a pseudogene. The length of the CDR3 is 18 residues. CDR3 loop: CASSKDRGRNPTQETQYF. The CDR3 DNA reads TGTGCCAGCAGCAAAGACAGGGGGCGCAATCCTACCCAAGAGACCCAGTACTTC.

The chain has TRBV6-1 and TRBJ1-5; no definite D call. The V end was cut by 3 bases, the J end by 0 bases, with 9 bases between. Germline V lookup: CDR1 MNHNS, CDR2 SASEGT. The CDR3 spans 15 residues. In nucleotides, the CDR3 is TGTGCCAGCAGTGATTACCTAAATAGCAATCAGCCCCAGCATTTT. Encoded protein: CASSDYLNSNQPQHF.

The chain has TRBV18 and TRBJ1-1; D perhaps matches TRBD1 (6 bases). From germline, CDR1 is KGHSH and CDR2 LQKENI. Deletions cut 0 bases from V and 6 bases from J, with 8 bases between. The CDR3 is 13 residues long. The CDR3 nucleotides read TGTGCCAGCTCACCACCTCAGGGGCCTGAAGCTTTCTTT. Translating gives CASSPPQGPEAFF.

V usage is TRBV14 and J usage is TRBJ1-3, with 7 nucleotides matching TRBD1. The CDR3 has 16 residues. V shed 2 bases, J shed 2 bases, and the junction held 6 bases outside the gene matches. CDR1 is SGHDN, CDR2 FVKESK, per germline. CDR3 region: CASSQPSTGTGNTIYF. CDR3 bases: TGTGCCAGCAGCCAACCCTCGACAGGGACTGGAAACACCATATATTTT.

This chain's CDR3 is CASSEDGRRNNEQFF. The CDR3 coding sequence is TGTGCCAGCAGTGAAGACGGGAGGAGAAACAATGAGCAGTTCTTC. V usage is TRBV6-1 and J usage is TRBJ2-1; 7 bases match TRBD2. Germline V gene lookup returns CDR1 MNHNS and CDR2 SASEGT. V was clipped by 1 base and J by 5 bases; unmatched bases: 5. This CDR3 spans 15 amino acids.

The CDR3 nucleotides are TGTGCCAGCAGCCTTGGACTAGCGGCGGATTCTGGGGCCAACGTCCTGACTTTC. It encodes CASSLGLAADSGANVLTF. The rearrangement links TRBV4-2 to TRBJ2-6, with 10 bases lining up with TRBD2. Trimming removed 4 bases from V and 1 base from J; junction bases left unmatched: 7. The CDR3 is 18 residues long. From germline, CDR1 is LGHNA and CDR2 YNFKEQ.

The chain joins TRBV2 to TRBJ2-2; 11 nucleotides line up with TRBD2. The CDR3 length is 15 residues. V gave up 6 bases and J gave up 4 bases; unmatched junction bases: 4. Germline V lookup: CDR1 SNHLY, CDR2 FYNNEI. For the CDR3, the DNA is TGTGCCAGCAGATCTAGCGGGGGGTTCACCGGGGAGCTGTTTTTT. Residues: CASRSSGGFTGELFF.

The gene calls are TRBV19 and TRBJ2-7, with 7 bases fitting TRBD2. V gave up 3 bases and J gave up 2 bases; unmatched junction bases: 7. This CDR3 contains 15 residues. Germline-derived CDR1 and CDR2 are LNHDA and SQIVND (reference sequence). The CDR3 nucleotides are TGTGCCAGTAGTATTCCGGCGGGGGAGACCTACGAGCAGTACTTC. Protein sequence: CASSIPAGETYEQYF.

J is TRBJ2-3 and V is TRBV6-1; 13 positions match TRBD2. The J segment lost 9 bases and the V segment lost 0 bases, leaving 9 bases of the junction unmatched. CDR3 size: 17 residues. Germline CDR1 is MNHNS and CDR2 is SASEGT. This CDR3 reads CASSEALLAGGWMTQYF. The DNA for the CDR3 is TGTGCCAGCAGTGAAGCCCTACTAGCGGGGGGGTGGATGACGCAGTATTTT.

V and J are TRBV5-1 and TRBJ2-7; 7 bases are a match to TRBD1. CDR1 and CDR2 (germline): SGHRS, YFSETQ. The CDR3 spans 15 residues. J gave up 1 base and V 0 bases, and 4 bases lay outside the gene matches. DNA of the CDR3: TGCGCCAGCAGCTTGGGAACAGGGGTGTCCTACGAGCAGTACTTC. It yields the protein CASSLGTGVSYEQYF.

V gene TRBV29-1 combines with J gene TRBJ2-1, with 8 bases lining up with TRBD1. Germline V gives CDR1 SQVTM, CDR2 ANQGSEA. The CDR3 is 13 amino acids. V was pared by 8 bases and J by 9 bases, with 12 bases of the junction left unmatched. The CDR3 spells CSILRTGSGEQFF. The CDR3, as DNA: TGCAGCATCCTGAGGACAGGGAGTGGTGAGCAGTTCTTC.

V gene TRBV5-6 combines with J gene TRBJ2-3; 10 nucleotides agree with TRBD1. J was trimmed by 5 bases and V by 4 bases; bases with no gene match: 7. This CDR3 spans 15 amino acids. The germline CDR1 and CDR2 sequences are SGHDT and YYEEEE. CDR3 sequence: CASSTGQGIRDTQYF. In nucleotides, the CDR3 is TGTGCCAGCAGCACGGGACAGGGGATCCGAGATACGCAGTATTTT. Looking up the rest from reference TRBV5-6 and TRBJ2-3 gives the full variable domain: DAGVTQSPTHLIKTRGQQVTLRCSPKSGHDTVSWYQQALGQGPQFIFQYYEEEERQRGNFPDRFSGHQFPNYSSELNVNALLLGDSALYLCASSTGQGIRDTQYFGPGTRLTVL.

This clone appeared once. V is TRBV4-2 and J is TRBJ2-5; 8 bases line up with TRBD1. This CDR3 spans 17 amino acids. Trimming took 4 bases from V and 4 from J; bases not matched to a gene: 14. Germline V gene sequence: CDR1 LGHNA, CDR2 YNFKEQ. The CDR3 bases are TGTGCCAGCAGCCCACGAACCTTACAGGGGGATGGAGAGACCCAGTACTTC. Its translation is CASSPRTLQGDGETQYF.

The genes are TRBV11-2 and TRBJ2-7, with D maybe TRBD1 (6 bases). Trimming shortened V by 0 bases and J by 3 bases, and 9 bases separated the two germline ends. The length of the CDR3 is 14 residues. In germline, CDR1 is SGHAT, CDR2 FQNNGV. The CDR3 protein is CASSLDVRGYEQYF. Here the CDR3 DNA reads TGTGCCAGCAGCTTAGATGTCAGGGGCTACGAGCAGTACTTC.

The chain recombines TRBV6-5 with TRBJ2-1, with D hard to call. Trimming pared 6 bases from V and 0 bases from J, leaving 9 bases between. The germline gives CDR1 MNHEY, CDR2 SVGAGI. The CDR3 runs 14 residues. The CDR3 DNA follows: TGTGCCAGCAGGCTCAGAAGCTCCTACAATGAGCAGTTCTTC. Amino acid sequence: CASRLRSSYNEQFF.

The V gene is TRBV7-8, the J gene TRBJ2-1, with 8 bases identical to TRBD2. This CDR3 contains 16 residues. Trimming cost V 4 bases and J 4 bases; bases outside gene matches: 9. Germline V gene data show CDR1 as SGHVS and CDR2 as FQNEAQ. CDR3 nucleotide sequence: TGTGCCAGCAGCTCCATGACGGGAGGGGTATACAATGAGCAGTTCTTC. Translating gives CASSSMTGGVYNEQFF. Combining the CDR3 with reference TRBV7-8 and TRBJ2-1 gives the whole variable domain GAGVSQSPRYKVAKRGQDVALRCDPISGHVSLFWYQQALGQGPEFLTYFQNEAQLDKSGLPSDRFFAERPEGSVSTLKIQRTQQEDSAVYLCASSSMTGGVYNEQFFGPGTRLTVL.

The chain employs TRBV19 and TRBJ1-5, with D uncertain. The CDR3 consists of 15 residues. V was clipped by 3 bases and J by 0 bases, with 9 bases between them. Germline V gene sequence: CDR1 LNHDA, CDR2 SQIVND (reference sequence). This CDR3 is CASSIRSNSNQPQHF. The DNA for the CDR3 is TGTGCCAGTAGTATTCGGTCTAATAGCAATCAGCCCCAGCATTTT.

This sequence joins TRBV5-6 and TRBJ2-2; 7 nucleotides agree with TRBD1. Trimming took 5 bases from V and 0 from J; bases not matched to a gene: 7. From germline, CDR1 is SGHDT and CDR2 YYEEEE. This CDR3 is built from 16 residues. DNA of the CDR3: TGTGCCAGCAGATTACGACAGGGAACGAACACCGGGGAGCTGTTTTTT. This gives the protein CASRLRQGTNTGELFF.